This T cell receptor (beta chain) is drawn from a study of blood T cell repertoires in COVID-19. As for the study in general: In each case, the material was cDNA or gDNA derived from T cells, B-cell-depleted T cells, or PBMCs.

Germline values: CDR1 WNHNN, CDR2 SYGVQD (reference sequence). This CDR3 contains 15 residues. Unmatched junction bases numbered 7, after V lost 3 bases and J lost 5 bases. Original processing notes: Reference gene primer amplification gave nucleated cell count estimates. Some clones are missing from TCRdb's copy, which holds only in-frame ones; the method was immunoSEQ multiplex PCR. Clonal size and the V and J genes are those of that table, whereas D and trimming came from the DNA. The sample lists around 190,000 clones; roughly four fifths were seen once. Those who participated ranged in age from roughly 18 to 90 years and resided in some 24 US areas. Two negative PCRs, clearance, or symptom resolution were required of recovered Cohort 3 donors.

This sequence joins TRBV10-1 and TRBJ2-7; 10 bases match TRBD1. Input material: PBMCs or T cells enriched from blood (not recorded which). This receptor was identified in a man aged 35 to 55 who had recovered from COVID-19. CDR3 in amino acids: CASSEGGTGDHEQYF. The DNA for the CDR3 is TGCGCCAGCAGTGAAGGTGGGACAGGGGACCACGAGCAGTACTTC.